Detailed here is one T cell receptor (beta chain). The data were taken from a study of shared clonotypes between healthy human individuals. CDR3 length equals 14 residues. Germline CDR1 and CDR2: SGHTA and FQGNSA. V lost 5 bases, J lost 4 bases, and 14 bases lay in between. The assay used deep level. TCRdb's table, derived via immunoSEQ multiplex PCR, lists solely in-frame clones and lacks some. The sample includes roughly 480,000 clones, 70% to 80% seen only once; the top ten take about 12%. This sequence originates from a woman in her 40s in good health. Some clones in this sample may be carry-over from other donors' samples. The sequenced material came from PBMCs. This chain connects TRBV7-2 to TRBJ1-1; the D gene is possibly TRBD1 (5 bases). CDR3 sequence: CASSRQRLGTEAFF. CDR3 DNA: TGTGCCAGCAGCCGACAGCGGCTGGGCACTGAAGCTTTCTTT.